Here is one T cell receptor beta chain with its context. This specimen belongs to a study of blood T cells in healthy people across ages. Study background: Template switching captured about one barcoded beta molecule per two T cells.

The CDR3 length is 15 residues. The V segment lost 2 bases and the J segment 3 bases; nucleotides outside the gene matches: 5. Donor samples were obtained from healthy Caucasian individuals from Russia, aged 6 to 90. Primed by a sample-barcoded 5' primer and a J-beta primer mix, a second PCR proceeded for about 6 to 11 cycles. Each CDR3 protein gets one entry after TCRdb re-called the 5' RACE reads with MiXCR. The sample gives hundreds of thousands of distinct CDR3 sequences, approximately 40% of which show up once; about 32% is in the top ten. The sequencing sample was made of blood. This chain uses TRBV12-3 or TRBV12-4 with TRBJ1-1; TRBD1 matches at 8 bases. The clonotype originates from a man older than 75 in good health. Written as DNA, the CDR3 is TGTGCCAGCAGTTTACAGGCGACAGGGGACACTGAAGCTTTCTTT. Its protein is CASSLQATGDTEAFF.